Shown below are 2 T cell receptor beta chains from a single sample sequenced in a study of blood T cells in healthy people across ages. A second about 6 to 12 cycle PCR used barcoded and J-beta primers. TCRdb passed the 5' RACE reads through MiXCR, listing each CDR3 protein once. Of about 650,000 distinct CDR3 sequences in the sample, approximately 29% were seen once. The sequenced sample was blood. Receptors were obtained from a woman older than 75 in good health.

There are many counts of this clonotype. V usage is TRBV7-2 and J usage is TRBJ2-7; D is possibly TRBD1 or TRBD2 (5 bases each). Per the germline V gene, CDR1 is SGHTA and CDR2 is FQGNSA. Trimming took off 1 base at V and 9 bases at J, with 19 bases between the two ends. The CDR3 spans 15 residues. CDR3 nucleotides: TGTGCCAGCAGCTTAGTGGGGGATACCTACGATCGGCAGTACTTC. It encodes CASSLVGDTYDRQYF.

This sequence joins TRBV7-9 and TRBJ1-2; TRBD1 might be the D (6 bases). The CDR3 runs to 15 residues. Germline assignment: CDR1 SEHNR and CDR2 FQNEAQ (reference sequence). Trimming left V 4 bases short and J 6 bases short, with 18 bases between. As DNA, the CDR3 is TGTGCCAGCAGCTACCGGGACATCGTCATGGATGGCTACACCTTC. Protein sequence: CASSYRDIVMDGYTF.